This TCR beta chain was observed in a study of CD8+ T cells in alopecia areata. Study as a whole: Severity scoring for treated patients was based on the percentage of affected scalp area. Notes on the study in general: Possibly as an HLA-related effect, TCR sharing across patients appeared less clear than in mice. Clonality in the scalp and expanded CD8+ clones ranked among the top 100 were significantly decreased by tofacitinib. Scalp samples also yield sequences of resident alphabeta T cells from normal skin.

The treatment is: oral pan-JAK inhibitor, 5-10 mg twice daily. TCR sequencing used cDNA made by reverse transcription of extracted RNA. Profiled with immunoSEQ multiplex PCR; TCRdb holds only in-frame clones, not every one. The sample has about 110,000 clones; around three fifths are singletons. The V gene lost 5 bases and the J gene lost 1 base, with 11 bases spanning the gap. CDR1 is SQVTM and CDR2 is ANQGSEA in the germline V gene. This CDR3 comprises 13 residues. Regarding this clone: Its target is unknown.

This sample comprised CD4+ T cells sorted from blood, obtained at week 24, from a patient treated with tofacitinib. The J gene is TRBJ1-1, the V gene TRBV29-1; D is perhaps TRBD1 (5 bases). The sequence derives from a human donor with alopecia areata. In DNA, the CDR3 is TGCAGCGTTCGGGGGAAAGCGAACACTGAAGCTTTCTTT. This codes for CSVRGKANTEAFF.